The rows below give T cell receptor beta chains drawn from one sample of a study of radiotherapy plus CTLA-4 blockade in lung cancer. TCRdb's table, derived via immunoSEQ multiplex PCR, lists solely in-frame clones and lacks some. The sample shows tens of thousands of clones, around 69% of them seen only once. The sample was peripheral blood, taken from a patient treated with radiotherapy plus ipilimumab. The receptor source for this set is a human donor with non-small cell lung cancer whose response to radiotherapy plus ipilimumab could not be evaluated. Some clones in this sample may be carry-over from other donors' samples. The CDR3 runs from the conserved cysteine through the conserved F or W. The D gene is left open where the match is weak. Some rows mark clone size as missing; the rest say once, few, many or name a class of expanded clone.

CATTDSPYSNQPQHF,TGTGCCACCACAGACAGCCCTTATAGCAATCAGCCCCAGCATTTT,TRBJ1-5,few,.,TRBV28
CASSSYRLSHGYTF,TGTGCCAGCAGTTCCTACAGGCTCTCCCATGGCTACACCTTC,TRBJ1-2,few,.,TRBV6-5
CASSRGENYGYTF,TGTGCCAGTAGTAGGGGCGAAAACTATGGCTACACCTTC,TRBJ1-2,.,.,TRBV19
CASRSGTENTGELFF,TGTGCCAGCAGATCCGGGACAGAGAACACCGGGGAGCTGTTTTTT,TRBJ2-2,.,TRBD1,TRBV5-4
CASSFRGDGELFF,TGTGCCAGCAGTTTCCGCGGGGACGGGGAGCTGTTTTTT,TRBJ2-2,.,.,TRBV27
CATSRVLDNDEKLFF,TGTGCCACCAGCAGAGTGTTGGACAACGACGAAAAACTGTTTTTT,TRBJ1-4,few,.,TRBV15
CASSLFGETQYF,TGTGCCAGCAGTTTATTCGGAGAGACCCAGTACTTC,TRBJ2-5,.,.,TRBV27
CASSLGLAGDPTQETQYF,TGCGCCAGCAGCCTGGGACTAGCGGGGGACCCTACCCAAGAGACCCAGTACTTC,TRBJ2-5,.,TRBD2,TRBV5-1
CASSDQLSRGNSPLHF,TGTGCCAGCAGTGACCAACTTTCCAGGGGGAATTCACCCCTCCACTTT,TRBJ1-6,.,TRBD1,TRBV2
CASSLEGVGGYTF,TGTGCCAGCAGCTTGGAAGGGGTAGGGGGCTACACCTTC,TRBJ1-2,.,.,TRBV5-4
CASSLFLNEQFF,TGTGCCAGCAGCTTGTTTCTCAATGAGCAGTTCTTC,TRBJ2-1,.,.,TRBV5-6
CASSLAPGVDSGNTIYF,TGTGCCAGCAGCTTAGCTCCCGGGGTGGACTCTGGAAACACCATATATTTT,TRBJ1-3,.,.,TRBV7-2
CASSLGEWSNEKLFF,TGTGCCAGCAGCTTGGGAGAGTGGTCTAATGAAAAACTGTTTTTT,TRBJ1-4,.,.,TRBV5-5
CAWSRQGNQPQHF,TGTGCCTGGAGTAGACAGGGTAATCAGCCCCAGCATTTT,TRBJ1-5,.,TRBD1,TRBV30
CASSFRGTGGETQYF,TGTGCCAGCAGCTTCAGGGGCACGGGTGGGGAGACCCAGTACTTC,TRBJ2-5,.,.,TRBV5-4
CASSTSGYGYTF,TGTGCCAGCAGTACCAGCGGGTATGGCTACACCTTC,TRBJ1-2,few,.,TRBV28
CASSLNLGRSYEQYF,TGTGCCAGCAGCTTAAACCTAGGTCGCTCCTACGAGCAGTACTTC,TRBJ2-7,.,.,TRBV7-2
CASSESQNYNEQFF,TGTGCCAGCAGTGAAAGTCAGAATTACAATGAGCAGTTCTTC,TRBJ2-1,.,.,TRBV2
CASSLGTHSNQPQHF,TGTGCCAGCAGCTTAGGGACACATAGCAATCAGCCCCAGCATTTT,TRBJ1-5,.,.,TRBV7-9
CASSKDRGYTEAFF,TGTGCCAGCAGTAAAGACAGGGGGTACACTGAAGCTTTCTTT,TRBJ1-1,.,TRBD1,TRBV6-1
CASSPGTGMSYNSPLHF,TGTGCCAGCAGCCCTGGGACAGGGATGTCCTATAATTCACCCCTCCACTTT,TRBJ1-6,.,TRBD1,TRBV28
CSVRSGNAGQEASF,TGCAGCGTTCGATCGGGGAATGCCGGACAGGAGGCTTCCTTC,TRBJ2-7,.,TRBD1,TRBV29-1
CASTPGQGTRRGADTQYF,TGCGCCAGCACCCCGGGACAGGGAACTAGAAGGGGGGCAGATACGCAGTATTTT,TRBJ2-3,.,TRBD1,TRBV5-1
CASSPMETVTSYEQYF,TGTGCCAGCTCACCTATGGAGACGGTAACCTCCTACGAGCAGTACTTC,TRBJ2-7,.,.,TRBV18
CASSFNRVDEKLFF,TGTGCCAGCAGTTTCAACAGGGTTGATGAAAAACTGTTTTTT,TRBJ1-4,.,.,TRBV27
CASSLFGAQALNTEAFF,TGTGCCAGCAGCTTATTTGGGGCTCAGGCATTGAACACTGAAGCTTTCTTT,TRBJ1-1,.,.,TRBV11-2
CASSLFGDTEAFF,TGTGCCAGCAGTTTGTTCGGGGACACTGAAGCTTTCTTT,TRBJ1-1,.,.,TRBV27